What follows are 11 T cell receptor beta chains derived from one specimen sequenced in a study of blood T cell repertoires in COVID-19. Method: immunoSEQ multiplex PCR; TCRdb's copy keeps in-frame clones and lacks some. The sample consists of fewer than 400,000 clones, around 83% of them appearing once. Material: peripheral blood. Receptors were obtained from a man aged 25 to 40 with active or convalescent COVID-19.

CDR3: CASSLGEGQTQYF. The CDR3 DNA follows: TGTGCCAGCAGCTTAGGGGAGGGGCAGACCCAGTACTTC. The chain joins TRBV11-2 to TRBJ2-5, with TRBD2 identical over 7 bases. CDR1 is SGHAT, CDR2 FQNNGV, per germline. With V trimmed by 1 base and J by 6 bases, 2 bases remained unmatched. This CDR3 spans 13 amino acids.

V gene TRBV7-2 combines with J gene TRBJ2-1; D perhaps matches TRBD2 (6 bases). Germline V CDR1 and CDR2: SGHTA, FQGNSA. V was pared by 3 bases and J by 6 bases, with 15 bases between. The CDR3 runs 15 residues. CDR3 bases: TGTGCCAGCAGCTTCTCCCGGGACTCCCCCAATGAGCAGTTCTTC. Its translation is CASSFSRDSPNEQFF.

V gene TRBV10-3 combines with J gene TRBJ2-7; D gene unclear. This CDR3 spans 11 amino acids. Germline CDR1 ENHRY, CDR2 SYGVKD. The V and J ends lost 0 bases and 7 bases respectively, with 4 bases between them. The CDR3: CAISESLEQYF. Written as DNA, the CDR3 is TGTGCCATCAGTGAGTCACTTGAGCAGTACTTC.

The chain uses TRBV2 and TRBJ1-5; TRBD1 might be the D (5 bases). Germline V gene data show CDR1 as SNHLY and CDR2 as FYNNEI. The CDR3 totals 13 residues. V was clipped by 8 bases and J by 9 bases, with 17 bases between them. This chain's CDR3 is CASRDRSLRPQHF. CDR3 bases: TGTGCCAGCCGCGACAGATCCTTGAGGCCCCAGCATTTT. Supplemented by reference TRBV2 and TRBJ1-5, the full variable domain reads EPEVTQTPSHQVTQMGQEVILRCVPISNHLYFYWYRQILGQKVEFLVSFYNNEISEKSEIFDDQFSVERPDGSNFTLKIRSTKLEDSAMYFCASRDRSLRPQHFGDGTRLSIL.

The rearrangement links TRBV4-1 to TRBJ2-1; 14 bases map to TRBD2. The CDR3 is 18 residues long. Germline CDR1 and CDR2: MGHRA and YSYEKL. J lost 6 bases, V lost 0 bases, and 7 bases had no gene match. CDR3 nucleotide sequence: TGCGCCAGCAGCCAAGATCAGGGACTAGCGGGAGCCCGCAATGAGCAGTTCTTC. Amino acids: CASSQDQGLAGARNEQFF.

The gene calls are TRBV7-9 and TRBJ1-4; 10 positions agree with TRBD1. CDR1 and CDR2 (germline): SEHNR, FQNEAQ (reference sequence). This CDR3 contains 14 residues. Germline trimming cut 5 bases from V and 5 bases from J; bases unmatched to any gene: 2. CDR3 in DNA: TGTGCCAGCAGCCAGGGACAGGGGAATGAAAAACTGTTTTTT. Translated, it gives CASSQGQGNEKLFF.

The CDR3 DNA follows: TGTGCCAGCAGTTACTCGAGGATAGCGGGAGAGCACGAGCAGTACTTC. Translated: CASSYSRIAGEHEQYF. The chain is built from TRBV6-2 or TRBV6-3 and TRBJ2-7; TRBD2 aligns across 9 bases. The germline V gene encodes CDR1 MNHEY and CDR2 SVGEGT. This CDR3 comprises 16 residues. V gave up 0 bases and J gave up 5 bases; unmatched junction bases: 8.

As DNA, the CDR3 is TGTGCCAGTAGTACCGGGACATTGCTTCACTCTGAAAAACTGTTTTTT. This sequence encodes CASSTGTLLHSEKLFF. The rearrangement joins TRBV19 to TRBJ1-4; D might be TRBD1 (6 bases). Germline V gene lookup returns CDR1 LNHDA and CDR2 SQIVND (reference sequence). Trimming pared 4 bases from V and 7 bases from J, leaving 19 bases between. The CDR3 loop spans 16 amino acids. Looking up the rest from reference TRBV19 and TRBJ1-4 gives the full variable domain: DGGITQSPKYLFRKEGQNVTLSCEQNLNHDAMYWYRQDPGQGLRLIYYSQIVNDFQKGDIAEGYSVSREKKESFPLTVTSAQKNPTAFYLCASSTGTLLHSEKLFFGSGTQLSVL.

J is TRBJ2-3 and V is TRBV5-1, with 12 bases identical to TRBD2. This CDR3 has 17 amino acids. The ends lost 3 bases at V and 5 bases at J; junction bases unmatched: 10. Germline V gives CDR1 SGHRS, CDR2 YFSETQ. The CDR3 is CASSWPSGGDRKDTQYF. The CDR3, as DNA: TGCGCCAGCAGCTGGCCTAGCGGGGGGGATCGTAAAGATACGCAGTATTTT.

The J gene is TRBJ1-3, the V gene TRBV7-9; D is uncertain. CDR3 length: 13 amino acids. Deletions cut 6 bases from V and 4 bases from J, with 10 bases between. Germline CDR1 and CDR2: SEHNR and FQNEAQ (reference sequence). The CDR3 spells CASRFIQGNTIYF. The DNA for the CDR3 is TGTGCCAGCAGATTCATCCAGGGAAACACCATATATTTT.

The rearrangement joins TRBV4-2 to TRBJ1-2, with D perhaps matching TRBD1 (5 bases). V lost 0 bases and J lost 3, with 11 bases in between. This CDR3 region has 15 residues. Germline V gene lookup returns CDR1 LGHNA and CDR2 YNFKEQ. This chain's CDR3 is CASSQEKGPDYGYTF. The CDR3 DNA follows: TGTGCCAGCAGCCAAGAAAAGGGGCCGGACTATGGCTACACCTTC.